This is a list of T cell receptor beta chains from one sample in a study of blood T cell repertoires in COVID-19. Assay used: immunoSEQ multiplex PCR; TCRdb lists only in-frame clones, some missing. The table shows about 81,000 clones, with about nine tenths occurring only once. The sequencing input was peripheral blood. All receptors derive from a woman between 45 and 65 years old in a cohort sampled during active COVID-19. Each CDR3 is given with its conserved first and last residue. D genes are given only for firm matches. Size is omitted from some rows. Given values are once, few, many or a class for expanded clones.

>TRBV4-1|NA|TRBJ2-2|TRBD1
CASSQRTGGSGELFF
TGCGCCAGCAGCCAACGTACAGGGGGCTCCGGGGAGCTGTTTTTT
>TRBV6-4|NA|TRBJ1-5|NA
CASSDENRTVHNQPQHF
TGTGCCAGCAGTGACGAAAACCGGACAGTCCACAATCAGCCCCAGCATTTT
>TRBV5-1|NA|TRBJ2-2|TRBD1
CASSRQGAPSTGELFF
TGCGCCAGCAGCCGACAGGGGGCCCCAAGCACCGGGGAGCTGTTTTTT
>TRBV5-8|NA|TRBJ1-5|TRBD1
CASSWRQGGVQPQHF
TGTGCCAGCAGCTGGCGACAGGGCGGGGTTCAGCCCCAGCATTTT
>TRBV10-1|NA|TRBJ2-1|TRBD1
CASSESAGGRYEQFF
TGCGCCAGCAGTGAGTCGGCAGGGGGTCGGTATGAGCAGTTCTTC
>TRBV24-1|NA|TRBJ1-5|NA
CATSDSPSGGGNQPQHF
TGTGCCACCAGTGATAGTCCGAGCGGAGGGGGCAATCAGCCCCAGCATTTT
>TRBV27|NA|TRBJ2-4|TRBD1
CASSPIDVWDRVDKNIQYF
TGTGCCAGCAGCCCAATAGACGTCTGGGACAGGGTTGACAAAAACATTCAGTACTTC
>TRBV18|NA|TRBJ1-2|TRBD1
CASSPTGDYGYTF
TGTGCCAGCTCGCCCACAGGGGACTATGGCTACACCTTC
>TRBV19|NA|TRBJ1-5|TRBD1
CASSIPSRGPGQPQHF
TGTGCCAGTAGTATTCCGTCCAGGGGGCCCGGTCAGCCCCAGCATTTT
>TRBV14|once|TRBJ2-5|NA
CASSRGQQETQYF
TGTGCCAGCAGCCGAGGACAGCAAGAGACCCAGTACTTC
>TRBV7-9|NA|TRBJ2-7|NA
CASSFRRGFLDEQYF
TGTGCCAGCAGCTTCAGGCGAGGGTTTTTGGACGAGCAGTACTTC
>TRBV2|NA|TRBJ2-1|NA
CASSERRGTYNEQFF
TGTGCCAGCAGTGAACGGCGCGGGACCTACAATGAGCAGTTCTTC
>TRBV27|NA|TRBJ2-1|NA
CASSLLPPLQGLDEQFF
TGTGCCAGCAGTCTCCTCCCCCCACTTCAGGGGTTGGATGAGCAGTTCTTC
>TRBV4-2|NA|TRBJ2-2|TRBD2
CASSHQGLAGGDTGELFF
TGTGCCAGCAGCCACCAGGGACTAGCGGGGGGTGACACCGGGGAGCTGTTTTTT
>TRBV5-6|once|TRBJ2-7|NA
CASSPRVTGEQYF
TGTGCCAGCAGCCCTCGGGTGACAGGCGAGCAGTACTTC
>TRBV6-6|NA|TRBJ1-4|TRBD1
CASSYSGTGNEKLFF
TGTGCCAGCAGTTACTCCGGGACAGGGAATGAAAAACTGTTTTTT
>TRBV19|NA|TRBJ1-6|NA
CASSIQTAGSPLHF
TGTGCCAGTAGTATCCAGACAGCTGGTTCACCCCTCCACTTT
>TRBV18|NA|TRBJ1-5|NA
CASSNRRVGNQPQHF
TGTGCCAGCTCTAACCGGAGGGTCGGGAATCAGCCCCAGCATTTT
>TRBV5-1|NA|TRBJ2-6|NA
CASSLGAAGANVLTF
TGCGCCAGCAGTCTGGGGGCTGCTGGGGCCAACGTCCTGACTTTC
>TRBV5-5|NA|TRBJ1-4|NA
CASSLARGAEKLFF
TGTGCCAGCAGCTTGGCCCGGGGGGCTGAAAAACTGTTTTTT
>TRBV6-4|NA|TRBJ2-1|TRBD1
CASSDEGTGNNEQFF
TGTGCCAGCAGTGACGAGGGGACAGGGAACAATGAGCAGTTCTTC
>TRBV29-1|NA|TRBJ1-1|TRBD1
CSVAGQENTEAFF
TGCAGCGTGGCGGGACAGGAGAACACTGAAGCTTTCTTT
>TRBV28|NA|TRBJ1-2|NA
CASSLSARTTVGYTF
TGTGCCAGCAGTTTATCCGCCAGGACAACGGTTGGCTACACCTTC
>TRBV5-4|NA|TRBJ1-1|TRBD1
CASSFIDRGEAFF
TGTGCCAGCAGCTTCATCGACAGGGGTGAAGCTTTCTTT
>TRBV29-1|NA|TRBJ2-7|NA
CSVGGISGSYEQYF
TGCAGCGTTGGTGGAATAAGCGGCTCCTACGAGCAGTACTTC
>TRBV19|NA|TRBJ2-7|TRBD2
CASSRETSGSFEQYF
TGTGCCAGTAGTAGAGAGACTAGCGGGAGTTTCGAGCAGTACTTC
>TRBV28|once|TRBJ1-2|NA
CASNPGGTANYGYTF
TGTGCCAGCAACCCGGGGGGGACGGCAAACTATGGCTACACCTTC
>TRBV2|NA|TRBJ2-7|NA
CASWRRGEQYF
TGTGCCAGCTGGAGGCGAGGCGAGCAGTACTTC
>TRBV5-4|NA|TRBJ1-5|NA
CAPGGRGPSNQPQHF
TGTGCCCCCGGTGGGAGGGGTCCGAGCAATCAGCCCCAGCATTTT
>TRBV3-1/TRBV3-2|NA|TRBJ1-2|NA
CASSQERRVVRYGYTF
TGTGCCAGCAGCCAGGAAAGGAGAGTAGTTAGGTATGGCTACACCTTC
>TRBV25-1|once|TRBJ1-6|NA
CASSHSARLLASPLHF
TGTGCCAGCAGTCATTCAGCGAGACTCTTGGCGTCACCCCTCCACTTT
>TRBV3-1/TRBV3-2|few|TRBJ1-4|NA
CASSQEGEVGSNEKLFF
TGTGCCAGCAGCCAAGAGGGTGAGGTAGGGAGTAATGAAAAACTGTTTTTT
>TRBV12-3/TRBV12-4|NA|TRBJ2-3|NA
CASNQVSTDTQYF
TGTGCCAGCAATCAGGTTAGCACAGATACGCAGTATTTT
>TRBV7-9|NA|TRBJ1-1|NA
CASTPTTLEVNTEAFF
TGTGCCAGCACCCCGACGACTCTTGAAGTGAACACTGAAGCTTTCTTT
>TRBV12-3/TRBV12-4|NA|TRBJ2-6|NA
CASAGGGANVLTF
TGTGCTAGTGCGGGTGGTGGGGCCAACGTCCTGACTTTC
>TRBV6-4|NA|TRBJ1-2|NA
CASSDPRQISGYTF
TGTGCCAGCAGTGACCCCCGACAGATCTCTGGCTACACCTTC
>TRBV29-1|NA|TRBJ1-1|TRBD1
CSVSVETGVAFF
TGCAGCGTATCCGTAGAGACAGGGGTAGCTTTCTTT
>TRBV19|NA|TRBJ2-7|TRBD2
CASSIDLSAGGLGEQYF
TGTGCCAGTAGTATAGATCTCTCAGCGGGGGGGCTGGGGGAGCAGTACTTC
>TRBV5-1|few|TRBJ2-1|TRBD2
CASSLGLAYNEQFF
TGCGCCAGCAGCTTGGGACTAGCGTACAATGAGCAGTTCTTC
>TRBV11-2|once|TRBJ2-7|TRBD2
CASSLSSGGYEQYF
TGTGCCAGCAGCTTAAGCAGCGGGGGTTACGAGCAGTACTTC
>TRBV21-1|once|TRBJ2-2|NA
CASSKERQANTGELFF
TGTGCCAGCAGCAAAGAAAGGCAGGCGAACACCGGGGAGCTGTTTTTT
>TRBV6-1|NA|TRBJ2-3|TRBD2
CATQIAGASTDTQYF
TGTGCCACCCAGATAGCGGGGGCCAGCACAGATACGCAGTATTTT
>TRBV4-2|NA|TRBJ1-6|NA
CASSQEWVGSSPLHF
TGTGCCAGCAGCCAAGAGTGGGTGGGGAGTTCACCCCTCCACTTT
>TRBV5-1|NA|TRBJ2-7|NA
CASSLDGRGTYEQYF
TGCGCCAGCAGCTTGGATGGCAGGGGAACCTACGAGCAGTACTTC
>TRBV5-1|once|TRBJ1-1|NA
CASSLDVGNTEAFF
TGCGCCAGCAGCTTGGACGTGGGCAACACTGAAGCTTTCTTT
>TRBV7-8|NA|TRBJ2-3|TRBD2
CASSLRFRGTSGFTDTQYF
TGTGCCAGCAGCTTACGGTTCCGAGGGACTAGCGGGTTCACAGATACGCAGTATTTT
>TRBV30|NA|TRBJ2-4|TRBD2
CAWRYRGDIQYF
TGTGCCTGGAGGTACCGGGGGGACATTCAGTACTTC
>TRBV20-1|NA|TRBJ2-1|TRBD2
CSASSSGGASSYNEQFF
TGCAGTGCTAGTTCTAGCGGGGGGGCGAGCTCCTACAATGAGCAGTTCTTC
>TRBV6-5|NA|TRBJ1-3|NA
CASITRGGIGNTIYF
TGTGCCAGCATCACAAGGGGGGGGATCGGAAACACCATATATTTT
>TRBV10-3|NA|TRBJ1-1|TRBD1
CAIGGQGASTEAFF
TGTGCCATCGGGGGACAGGGGGCCAGTACTGAAGCTTTCTTT
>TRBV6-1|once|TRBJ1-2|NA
CASSEGIDSWESYGYTF
TGTGCCAGCAGTGAAGGGATCGACAGTTGGGAATCTTATGGCTACACCTTC
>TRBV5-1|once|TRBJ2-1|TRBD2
CASAGTSSYNEQFF
TGCGCCAGCGCCGGGACTAGCTCTTACAATGAGCAGTTCTTC
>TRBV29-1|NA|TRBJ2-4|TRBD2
CSAGTSGGIQYF
TGCAGCGCCGGGACTAGCGGTGGCATTCAGTACTTC
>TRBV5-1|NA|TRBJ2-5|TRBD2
CASSFGTSGYQETQYF
TGCGCCAGCAGTTTCGGGACTAGCGGTTACCAAGAGACCCAGTACTTC
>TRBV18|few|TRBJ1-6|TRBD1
CASSPPLGTGNYSPLHF
TGTGCCAGCTCACCCCCCCTTGGGACAGGGAATTATTCACCCCTCCACTTT
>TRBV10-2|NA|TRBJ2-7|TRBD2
CASSDRRLAGEYEQYF
TGCGCCAGCAGTGACCGGAGACTAGCGGGAGAATACGAGCAGTACTTC
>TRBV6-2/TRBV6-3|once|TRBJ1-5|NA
CASSPRTDNQPQHF
TGTGCCAGCAGCCCCCGGACAGACAATCAGCCCCAGCATTTT